This TCR beta chain was documented in a study of T-cell reconstitution after alpha-beta-depleted transplantation in children. Whole-study findings and limits: Surviving recipient cells, namely T cells and thymic progenitors, were the source of high day-60 TCRbeta diversity in some patients. Several hundred expanded graft clones reportedly gave rise to the alpha-beta T cells present about two months after transplant. Among T cells one year after transplant, newly produced cells accounted for most counts and diversity.

V trimming: 3 bases; J trimming: 5 bases; junction bases outside the gene matches: 3. This CDR3 has 13 residues. CDR1 is SGHRS, CDR2 YFSETQ, per germline. Unique molecular identifiers were used in preparing the TCRbeta library. Via MiXCR, TCRdb re-called the PCR reads, giving one row per CDR3 protein. This sample has around 450,000 distinct CDR3 sequences; about 10% occur once, and the top ten carry approximately 2%. This clonotype appeared many times. As yet, its antigen is unknown. This material consisted of PBMCs, taken before TCRalphabeta/CD19-depleted stem cell transplant. The receptor comes from a child aged 2-15 years with inherited bone marrow failure, due to receive a stem cell transplant. The chain is built from TRBV5-1 and TRBJ2-3; 7 bases align to TRBD2. CDR3 loop: CASSYTSEDTQYF. CDR3 bases: TGCGCCAGCAGCTATACTAGCGAAGATACGCAGTATTTT. Full variable domain (remainder filled in from reference TRBV5-1 and TRBJ2-3): KAGVTQTPRYLIKTRGQQVTLSCSPISGHRSVSWYQQTPGQGLQFLFEYFSETQRNKGNFPGRFSGRQFSNSRSEMNVSTLELGDSALYLCASSYTSEDTQYFGPGTRLTVL.